Listed below are T cell receptor beta chains from one sample, sequenced in a study of blood T cell repertoires in COVID-19. Profiling relied on immunoSEQ multiplex PCR, and the TCRdb table lists in-frame clones only, not all of them. Seen here are tens of thousands of clones, around 91% observed once, and the top ten hold 2.7%. Source material: peripheral blood. The receptors stem from an older man with acute or convalescent COVID-19. Each CDR3 is given with its conserved first and last residue. D genes are given only for firm matches.

>TRBJ2-7|TRBV7-2|15|-
TGTGCCAGCAGCTTAGAGGCGGGAATAAGTGGGGAGCAGTACTTC
CASSLEAGISGEQYF
>TRBJ2-7|TRBV4-1|16|TRBD2
TGCGCCAGCAGCCAAGATCTGACTAGCGGCTCCTACGAGCAGTACTTC
CASSQDLTSGSYEQYF
>TRBJ2-1|TRBV18|14|TRBD2
TGTGCCAGCTCACCGGGACTAGGGGGGAATGAGCAGTTCTTC
CASSPGLGGNEQFF
>TRBJ2-5|TRBV6-2/TRBV6-3|17|TRBD2
TGTGCCAGCAGTCCACACGAGGTAGCGGGGGGCTGGGAGACCCAGTACTTC
CASSPHEVAGGWETQYF
>TRBJ1-1|TRBV7-2|15|-
TGTGCCAGCAGCCCCAGCGAGGTCACGAGGACTGAAGCTTTCTTT
CASSPSEVTRTEAFF
>TRBJ2-1|TRBV19|14|-
TGTGCCAGTAGCCACAGGGTGACCTACAATGAGCAGTTCTTC
CASSHRVTYNEQFF
>TRBJ1-3|TRBV7-9|13|-
TGTGCCAGCAGACCAGGGGCTGGAAACACCATATATTTT
CASRPGAGNTIYF
>TRBJ2-3|TRBV7-2|16|TRBD2
TGTGCCAGCAGCCCGCAGAGCGGGGGGAGCACAGATACGCAGTATTTT
CASSPQSGGSTDTQYF
>TRBJ2-1|TRBV18|16|TRBD2
TGTGCCAGCTCAGCCTCAAGGGGAGGGATCTACAATGAGCAGTTCTTC
CASSASRGGIYNEQFF
>TRBJ2-7|TRBV2|12|-
TGTGCCAGCAGTGTTGAAACAGCCAAGCAGTACTTC
CASSVETAKQYF
>TRBJ2-7|TRBV4-3|16|TRBD2
TGCGCCAGCAGCTGGATAGCGGGGGCCCCTTCCTATGAGCAGTACTTC
CASSWIAGAPSYEQYF
>TRBJ2-4|TRBV21-1|15|-
TGTGCCAGCAGCAAACCCGGGACAACCGGGTACGATCAGTACTTC
CASSKPGTTGYDQYF
>TRBJ1-1|TRBV5-1|15|TRBD1
TGCGCCAGCAGCCCTCTGGGGACAGGGGATACTGAAGCTTTCTTT
CASSPLGTGDTEAFF